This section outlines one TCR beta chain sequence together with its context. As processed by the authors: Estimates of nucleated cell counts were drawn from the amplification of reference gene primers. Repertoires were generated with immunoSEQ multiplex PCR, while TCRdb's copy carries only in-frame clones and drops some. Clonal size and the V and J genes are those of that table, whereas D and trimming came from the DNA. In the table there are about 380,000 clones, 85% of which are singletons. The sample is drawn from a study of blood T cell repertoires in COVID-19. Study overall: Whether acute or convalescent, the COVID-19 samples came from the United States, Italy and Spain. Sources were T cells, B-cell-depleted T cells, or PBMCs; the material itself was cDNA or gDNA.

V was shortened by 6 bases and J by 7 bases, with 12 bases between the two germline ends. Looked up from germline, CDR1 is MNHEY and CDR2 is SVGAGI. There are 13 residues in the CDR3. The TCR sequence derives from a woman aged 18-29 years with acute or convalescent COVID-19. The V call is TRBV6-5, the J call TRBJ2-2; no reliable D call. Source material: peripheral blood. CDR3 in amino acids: CASRVEYGGELFF. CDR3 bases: TGTGCCAGCAGGGTAGAGTATGGCGGGGAGCTGTTTTTT.